These 9 T cell receptor beta chains were sequenced from one sample in a study of blood T cell repertoires in COVID-19. The table came from immunoSEQ multiplex PCR; TCRdb's copy has only in-frame clones and leaves some out. Counted here are hundreds of thousands of clones, approximately 80% occurring once; the ten biggest clones make up approximately 9.1%. Source material: peripheral blood. All receptors come from an elderly man with acute or convalescent COVID-19.

The V gene is TRBV21-1, the J gene TRBJ1-1. TRBV21-1 is listed as a pseudogene. The CDR3 contains 13 residues. For the CDR3, the DNA is TGTGCCAGCAGCAAAGGGTGGAGCACTGAAGCTTTCTTT. It translates to CASSKGWSTEAFF.

The genes are TRBV6-5 and TRBJ2-3; 7 bases agree with TRBD1. J gave up 3 bases and V 11 bases, and 11 bases lay outside the gene matches. Looked up from germline, CDR1 is MNHEY and CDR2 is SVGAGI. The CDR3 runs 14 residues. The CDR3 DNA follows: TGTGCCGGATCCACAGGGGTGCGGACAGATACGCAGTATTTT. This encodes CAGSTGVRTDTQYF.

A remark on this clone: At the DNA level, this CDR3 is encoded by other sequences in the same sample as well. The genes are TRBV18 and TRBJ1-4, with 7 bases matching TRBD1. This CDR3 is 14 amino acids long. The junction had 3 bases not matched to a gene; V was cut back by 3 bases and J by 5 bases. From germline, CDR1 is KGHSH and CDR2 LQKENI. CDR3 region: CASSPGTANEKLFF. CDR3 nucleotides: TGTGCCAGCTCACCCGGGACAGCCAATGAAAAACTGTTTTTT.

This chain connects TRBV18 to TRBJ1-4, with 9 bases aligning to TRBD1. This CDR3 has 15 residues. Germline trimming cut 0 bases from V and 7 bases from J; bases unmatched to any gene: 3. Germline-derived CDR1 and CDR2 are KGHSH and LQKENI. This CDR3 is CASSPPLDRGEKLFF. Written as DNA, the CDR3 is TGTGCCAGCTCACCACCCCTGGACAGGGGTGAAAAACTGTTTTTT. Variable domain in full (rest from reference TRBV18 and TRBJ1-4): NAGVMQNPRHLVRRRGQEARLRCSPMKGHSHVYWYRQLPEEGLKFMVYLQKENIIDESGMPKERFSAEFPKEGPSILRIQQVVRGDSAAYFCASSPPLDRGEKLFFGSGTQLSVL.

The genes are TRBV5-4 and TRBJ1-1; D not resolved. Trimming shortened V by 0 bases and J by 3 bases, and 6 bases separated the two germline ends. The CDR3 is 13 residues long. CDR1 is SGHNT, CDR2 YYREEE, per germline (reference sequence). DNA for the CDR3: TGTGCCAGCAGCTTGGATCCGGACACTGAAGCTTTCTTT. Translated, it gives CASSLDPDTEAFF.

This clone was picked up one time. The genes are TRBV23-1 and TRBJ2-7, with TRBD1 identical over 7 bases. TRBV23-1 carries the ORF label, with uncertain function. Losses at the gene ends were 0 bases for V and 4 bases for J; bases not matched to a gene: 12. The CDR3 covers 17 residues. The CDR3 region is CASSQSSLPGQPYEQYF. CDR3 in DNA: TGCGCCAGCAGTCAATCGAGTTTACCGGGACAGCCTTACGAGCAGTACTTC.

In nucleotides, the CDR3 is TGTGCCAGCAGCCAAGATCAACAGGGCGCCAAAAACATTCAGTACTTC. It yields the protein CASSQDQQGAKNIQYF. The chain recombines TRBV3-1 (or the pseudogene TRBV3-2) with TRBJ2-4; possibly TRBD1 for D (6 bases). The V and J ends lost 0 bases and 1 base respectively, with 10 bases between them. The CDR3 sequence is 16 residues long. Germline V gene lookup returns CDR1 LGHDT and CDR2 YNNKEL (reference sequence).

This chain links TRBV28 with TRBJ1-5; a possible D gene is TRBD1 (5 bases). This CDR3 has 15 residues. The germline V and J ends were trimmed by 3 bases and 2 bases, with 11 bases remaining between them. Germline V lookup: CDR1 MDHEN, CDR2 SYDVKM. CDR3 amino acids: CASSFQGLRNQPQHF. In DNA form, the CDR3 reads TGTGCCAGCAGTTTTCAGGGTCTGCGCAATCAGCCCCAGCATTTT.

J is TRBJ1-5 and V is TRBV29-1, with no clear D. The CDR3 loop spans 13 amino acids. Germline CDR1 and CDR2: SQVTM and ANQGSEA. V lost 4 bases to trimming and J lost 3 bases, with 10 bases between them. CDR3 region: CSVALGVNQPQHF. CDR3 DNA: TGCAGCGTTGCTTTGGGAGTCAATCAGCCCCAGCATTTT.